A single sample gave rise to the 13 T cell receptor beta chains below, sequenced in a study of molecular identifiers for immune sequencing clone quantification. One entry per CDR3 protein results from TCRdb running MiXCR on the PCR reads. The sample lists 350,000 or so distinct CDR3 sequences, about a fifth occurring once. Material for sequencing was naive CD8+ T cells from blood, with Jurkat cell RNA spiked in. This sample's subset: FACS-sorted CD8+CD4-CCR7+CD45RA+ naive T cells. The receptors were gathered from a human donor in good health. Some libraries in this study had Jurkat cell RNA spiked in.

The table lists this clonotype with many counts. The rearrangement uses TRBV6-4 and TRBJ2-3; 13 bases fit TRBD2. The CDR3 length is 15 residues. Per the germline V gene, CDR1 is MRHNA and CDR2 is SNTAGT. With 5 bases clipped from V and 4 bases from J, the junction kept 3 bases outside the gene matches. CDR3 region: CASSRLAGGPDTQYF. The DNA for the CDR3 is TGTGCCAGCAGTCGACTAGCGGGGGGCCCAGATACGCAGTATTTT.

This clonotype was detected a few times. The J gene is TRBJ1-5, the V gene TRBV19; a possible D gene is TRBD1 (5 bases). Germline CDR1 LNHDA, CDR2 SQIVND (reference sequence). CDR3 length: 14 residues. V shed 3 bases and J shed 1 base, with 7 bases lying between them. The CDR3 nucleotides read TGTGCCAGTAGTATCCAGGGCAGCAATCAGCCCCAGCATTTT. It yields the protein CASSIQGSNQPQHF.

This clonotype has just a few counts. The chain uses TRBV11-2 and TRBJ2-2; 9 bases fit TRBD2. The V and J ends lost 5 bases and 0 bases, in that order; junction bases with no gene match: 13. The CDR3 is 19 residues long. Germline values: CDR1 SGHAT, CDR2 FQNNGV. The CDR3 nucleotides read TGTGCCAGCAGCCCAGCGCCTTGGGCTAGCGGGACGAACACCGGGGAGCTGTTTTTT. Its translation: CASSPAPWASGTNTGELFF.

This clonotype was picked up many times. CDR3 sequence (DNA): TGTGCCAGCAGCCCTGGGGGTTCGTGGAATTCACCCCTCCACTTT. Its protein is CASSPGGSWNSPLHF. The chain uses TRBV9 and TRBJ1-6; D possibly corresponds to TRBD1 (5 bases). The CDR3 has 15 amino acids. Germline V gene lookup returns CDR1 SGDLS and CDR2 YYNGEE. V shed 4 bases and J shed 7 bases, with 15 bases lying between them.

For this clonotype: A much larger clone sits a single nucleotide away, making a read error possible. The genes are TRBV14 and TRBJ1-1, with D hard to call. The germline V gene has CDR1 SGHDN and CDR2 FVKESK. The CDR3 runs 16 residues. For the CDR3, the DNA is TGTGCCTGCAGCCAAGGTTGGTCTCCAATGAACACTGAAGCTTTCTTT. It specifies CACSQGWSPMNTEAFF.

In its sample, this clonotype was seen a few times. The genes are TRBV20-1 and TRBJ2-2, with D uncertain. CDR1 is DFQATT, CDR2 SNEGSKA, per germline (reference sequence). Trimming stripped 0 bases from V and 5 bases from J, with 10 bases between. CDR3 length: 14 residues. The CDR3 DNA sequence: TGCAGTGCTAGAGATCTCTGGGATACCGGGGAGCTGTTTTTT. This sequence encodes CSARDLWDTGELFF.

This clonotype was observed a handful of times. The CDR3 DNA reads as TGTGCCAGCAGTATGGGACTAAACTCGGGCACAGATACGCAGTATTTT. The encoded protein is CASSMGLNSGTDTQYF. The V and J genes are TRBV6-5 and TRBJ2-3; TRBD2 agrees at 7 bases. J was trimmed by 1 base and V by 5 bases; bases with no gene match: 9. The CDR3 contains 16 residues. The V gene's germline CDR1 is MNHEY and CDR2 SVGAGI.

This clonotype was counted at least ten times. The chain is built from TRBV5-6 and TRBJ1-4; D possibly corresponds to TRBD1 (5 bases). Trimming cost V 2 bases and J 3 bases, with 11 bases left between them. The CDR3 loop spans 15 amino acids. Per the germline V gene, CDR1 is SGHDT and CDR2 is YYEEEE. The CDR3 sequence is CASSLRGWANEKLFF. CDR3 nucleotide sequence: TGTGCCAGCAGCTTAAGGGGATGGGCTAATGAAAAACTGTTTTTT.

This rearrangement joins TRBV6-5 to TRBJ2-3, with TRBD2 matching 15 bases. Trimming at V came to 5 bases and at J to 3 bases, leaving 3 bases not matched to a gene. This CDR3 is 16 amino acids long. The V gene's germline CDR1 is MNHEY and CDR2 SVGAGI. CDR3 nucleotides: TGTGCCAGCAGTCGCGGACTAGCGGGAGGGACAGATACGCAGTATTTT. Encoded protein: CASSRGLAGGTDTQYF.

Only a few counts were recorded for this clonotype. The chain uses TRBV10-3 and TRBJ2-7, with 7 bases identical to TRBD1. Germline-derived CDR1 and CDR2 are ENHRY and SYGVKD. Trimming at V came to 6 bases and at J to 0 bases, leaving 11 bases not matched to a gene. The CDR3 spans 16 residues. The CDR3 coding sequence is TGTGCCATCAGCGCCGGGACAGATAAAAGCTCCTACGAGCAGTACTTC. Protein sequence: CAISAGTDKSSYEQYF.

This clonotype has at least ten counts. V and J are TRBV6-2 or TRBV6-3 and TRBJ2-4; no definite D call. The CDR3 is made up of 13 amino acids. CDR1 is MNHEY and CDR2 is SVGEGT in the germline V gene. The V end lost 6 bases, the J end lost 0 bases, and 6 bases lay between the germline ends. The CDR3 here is CASSLIAKNIQYF. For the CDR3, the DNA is TGTGCCAGCAGCCTTATAGCCAAAAACATTCAGTACTTC.

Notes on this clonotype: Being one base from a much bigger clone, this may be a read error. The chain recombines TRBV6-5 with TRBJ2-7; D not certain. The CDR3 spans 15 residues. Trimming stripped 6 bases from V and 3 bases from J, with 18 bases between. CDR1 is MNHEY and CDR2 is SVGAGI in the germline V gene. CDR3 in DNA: TGTGCCAGCAGCCTCTCGATGGCGCAGATCTACGAGCAGTACTTC. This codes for CASSLSMAQIYEQYF.

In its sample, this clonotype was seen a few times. This CDR3 is CASSLALSGRTDTQYF. The DNA for the CDR3 is TGTGCCAGCAGCTTAGCGTTAAGCGGGAGAACAGATACGCAGTATTTT. J is TRBJ2-3 and V is TRBV7-9; 8 bases fit TRBD2. J was trimmed by 3 bases and V by 0 bases; bases with no gene match: 5. CDR3 length equals 16 residues. Per germline, CDR1 SEHNR and CDR2 FQNEAQ (reference sequence).